This TCR beta chain was retrieved from a study of early T cells in non-severe SARS-CoV-2 infection. The TCR library protocol attached unique molecular identifiers to the individual cDNA molecules. In TCRdb, the 5' RACE reads were re-called with MiXCR into one record per CDR3 protein. The sample shows about 56,000 distinct CDR3 sequences, over 13% of them seen only once. The sample consisted of whole blood, taken at baseline. The TCR sequence derives from an adult who was a healthcare worker with PCR-confirmed SARS-CoV-2 infection or an uninfected control (not recorded which).

This CDR3 reads CASSDRRSGNTIYF. Written as DNA, the CDR3 is TGTGCCAGCTCAGACAGGCGCTCTGGAAACACCATATATTTT. The J gene is TRBJ1-3, the V gene TRBV7-2; a possible D gene is TRBD1 (6 bases). The CDR3 is 14 residues long. Germline CDR1 SGHTA, CDR2 FQGNSA. Trimming took 8 bases from V and 0 from J, leaving 11 bases between them. The full variable domain, with the rest looked up from reference TRBV7-2 and TRBJ1-3, is GAGVSQSPSNKVTEKGKDVELRCDPISGHTALYWYRQSLGQGLEFLIYFQGNSAPDKSGLPSDRFSAERTGGSVSTLTIQRTQQEDSAVYLCASSDRRSGNTIYFGEGSWLTVV.